Listed here are 20 T cell receptor beta chains from one sample, sequenced in a study of cytomegalovirus exposure and HLA in healthy donors. The PCR was carried out with 60 Vbeta primers and 13 Jbeta primers. The data were produced by immunoSEQ multiplex PCR, yet TCRdb's version contains in-frame clones alone and is incomplete. This table holds roughly 130,000 clones, 81% found once. What was sequenced was PBMCs. All receptors come from a man aged 18-30 years in good health and CMV-seronegative.

As DNA, the CDR3 is TGTGCCAGCAGTGTGGCTAGCGGGGGAGGAGATACGCAGTATTTT. The encoded protein is CASSVASGGGDTQYF. The chain combines TRBV6-4 with TRBJ2-3; 10 positions match TRBD2. This CDR3 has 15 residues. V gave up 4 bases and J gave up 5 bases; unmatched junction bases: 6. Germline loops: CDR1 MRHNA, CDR2 SNTAGT.

The rearrangement uses TRBV7-2 and TRBJ1-2, with 7 bases matching TRBD1. The V segment lost 4 bases and the J segment 2 bases; nucleotides outside the gene matches: 1. The CDR3 contains 13 residues. Germline assignment: CDR1 SGHTA and CDR2 FQGNSA. In DNA, the CDR3 is TGTGCCAGCAGCTCCAGGGGGAACTATGGCTACACCTTC. Its protein product is CASSSRGNYGYTF.

CDR3 nucleotide sequence: TGTGCCACCAGCAGAGGGGGGGAGTGGAACACTGAAGCTTTCTTT. This encodes CATSRGGEWNTEAFF. The rearrangement uses TRBV15 and TRBJ1-1; possibly TRBD1 for D (5 bases). There are 15 residues in the CDR3. The V end lost 1 base, the J end lost 1 base, and 10 bases lay between the germline ends. The V gene's germline CDR1 is LNHNV and CDR2 YYDKDF (reference sequence).

The rearrangement uses TRBV6-6 and TRBJ2-7; 10 bases are shared with TRBD2. The V gene end was trimmed by 2 bases and the J gene end by 1 base; junction bases not matched to a gene: 2. Germline CDR1 and CDR2: MNHNY and SVGAGI (reference sequence). This CDR3 comprises 15 residues. CDR3 amino acids: CASSYASGGSYEQYF. CDR3 nucleotide sequence: TGTGCCAGCAGTTACGCTAGCGGGGGATCCTACGAGCAGTACTTC.

This clone was detected only once. The chain employs TRBV25-1 and TRBJ1-2; TRBD1 agrees at 9 bases. V shed 4 bases, J shed 5 bases, and the junction held 5 bases outside the gene matches. The CDR3 is made up of 14 amino acids. Germline CDR1 MGHDK, CDR2 SYGVNS. The CDR3 protein is CASSGGTGIYGYTF. CDR3 nucleotide sequence: TGTGCCAGCAGTGGAGGGACAGGGATTTATGGCTACACCTTC.

This chain connects TRBV27 to TRBJ2-2; TRBD2 agrees at 13 bases. V was pared by 5 bases and J by 2 bases, with 11 bases of the junction left unmatched. The CDR3 covers 19 residues. Per the germline V gene, CDR1 is MNHEY and CDR2 is SMNVEV (reference sequence). The DNA for the CDR3 is TGTGCCAGCAGTCCCGGGACTAGCGGGGCCCTTTTTAACACCGGGGAGCTGTTTTTT. It translates to CASSPGTSGALFNTGELFF.

The chain couples TRBV6-5 to TRBJ2-2; TRBD1 matches at 10 bases. The CDR3 has 16 amino acids. Germline V CDR1 and CDR2: MNHEY, SVGAGI. J lost 6 bases, V lost 2 bases, and 6 bases had no gene match. The CDR3 here is CASSYPRQGASGELFF. Written as DNA, the CDR3 is TGTGCCAGCAGTTACCCGAGACAGGGGGCTTCCGGGGAGCTGTTTTTT.

This clone was picked up a small number of times. The chain links TRBV6-6 to TRBJ1-5; 7 nucleotides match TRBD1. J was trimmed by 3 bases and V by 7 bases; bases with no gene match: 6. Germline V gives CDR1 MNHNY, CDR2 SVGAGI (reference sequence). This CDR3 spans 14 amino acids. The CDR3: CASNLQGNNQPQHF. The DNA of the CDR3 is TGTGCCAGCAACCTACAGGGGAACAATCAGCCCCAGCATTTT.

This clone appeared once. The V gene is TRBV5-6, the J gene TRBJ1-1; 7 bases map to TRBD1. The CDR3 is 15 amino acids. Per the germline V gene, CDR1 is SGHDT and CDR2 is YYEEEE. Losses at the gene ends were 0 bases for V and 3 bases for J; bases not matched to a gene: 5. The CDR3, as DNA: TGTGCCAGCAGCTTGGTGGGCAGGGGGGACACTGAAGCTTTCTTT. This gives the protein CASSLVGRGDTEAFF.

The chain carries TRBV5-1 and TRBJ1-2; perhaps TRBD1 as D (5 bases). With 1 base removed from V and 4 bases from J, the gap between germline ends came to 14 bases. The V gene's germline CDR1 is SGHRS and CDR2 YFSETQ. The length of the CDR3 is 15 residues. CDR3 coding DNA: TGCGCCAGCAGCTTGTCGCGTGGGGGACTCTATGGCTACACCTTC. It yields the protein CASSLSRGGLYGYTF. Full variable domain (outside the CDR3, taken from reference TRBV5-1 and TRBJ1-2): KAGVTQTPRYLIKTRGQQVTLSCSPISGHRSVSWYQQTPGQGLQFLFEYFSETQRNKGNFPGRFSGRQFSNSRSEMNVSTLELGDSALYLCASSLSRGGLYGYTFGSGTRLTVV.

This chain joins TRBV7-9 and TRBJ2-7, with a possible D match to TRBD2 (6 bases). The CDR3 totals 14 residues. The V end lost 5 bases, the J end lost 6 bases, and 17 bases lay between the germline ends. From germline, CDR1 is SEHNR and CDR2 FQNEAQ (reference sequence). DNA for the CDR3: TGTGCCAGCAGCCCACTGGGGGGTTGGCTCGAGCAGTACTTC. Translation gives CASSPLGGWLEQYF.

In its sample, this clone was seen once. V gene TRBV27 combines with J gene TRBJ2-7; 12 nucleotides match TRBD2. CDR1 and CDR2 from the germline V gene are MNHEY and SMNVEV (reference sequence). The J segment lost 2 bases and the V segment lost 3 bases, leaving 2 bases of the junction unmatched. CDR3 length: 15 amino acids. The CDR3 sequence is CASSLTSGGAYEQYF. Here the CDR3 DNA reads TGTGCCAGCAGTTTGACTAGCGGGGGTGCCTACGAGCAGTACTTC.

The rearrangement joins TRBV29-1 to TRBJ2-7; D gene ambiguous. V lost 3 bases and J lost 3, with 6 bases in between. Germline CDR1 and CDR2: SQVTM and ANQGSEA. The CDR3 is 11 residues long. The CDR3 DNA follows: TGCAGCGTTGAGTCCGGCTACGAGCAGTACTTC. Its translation is CSVESGYEQYF.

This chain uses TRBV19 with TRBJ2-7, with no clear D. Germline V CDR1 and CDR2: LNHDA, SQIVND (reference sequence). The CDR3 covers 13 residues. V dropped 10 bases and J dropped 1 base, with 14 bases sitting between them. CDR3 nucleotides: TGTGCCACCAAGGCAGACAAGTCCTACGAGCAGTACTTC. This encodes CATKADKSYEQYF.

The V call is TRBV19, the J call TRBJ2-7, with D possibly matching TRBD1 (6 bases). The CDR3 extends over 12 amino acids. CDR1 and CDR2 (germline): LNHDA, SQIVND (reference sequence). Trimming took 5 bases from V and 6 from J, leaving 11 bases between them. The chain's CDR3 is CASSFTGSEQYF. The CDR3 DNA reads TGTGCCAGTAGTTTTACAGGGAGCGAGCAGTACTTC.

The chain is built from TRBV2 and TRBJ1-2, with a tentative D call TRBD1 (6 bases). In germline, CDR1 is SNHLY, CDR2 FYNNEI. The CDR3 sequence is 13 residues long. Trimming removed 10 bases at V and 12 bases at J, with 24 bases between. The CDR3 DNA follows: TGTGCCACCACGCGCGGACAGTGGCATAGGGACACCTTC. Protein product: CATTRGQWHRDTF.

The V and J genes are TRBV21-1 and TRBJ1-5; the table's D call, TRBD1, has no DNA check behind it. TRBV21-1 is reported as a pseudogene. The CDR3 runs to 13 residues. CDR3 residues: CASSKKTDQPQHF. The CDR3 DNA sequence: TGTGCCAGCAGCAAAAAGACAGATCAGCCCCAGCATTTT.

The J gene is TRBJ1-1, the V gene TRBV25-1; no clear D gene. The CDR3 runs to 15 residues. Germline V lookup: CDR1 MGHDK, CDR2 SYGVNS. Trimming stripped 6 bases from V and 3 bases from J, with 17 bases between. The chain's CDR3 is CASSSILNPDTEAFF. DNA for the CDR3: TGTGCCAGCAGCTCCATCCTCAACCCGGACACTGAAGCTTTCTTT.

The V gene is TRBV27, the J gene TRBJ2-7; weak D call: TRBD2 (6 bases). The CDR3 sequence is 13 residues long. The germline gives CDR1 MNHEY, CDR2 SMNVEV (reference sequence). V lost 4 bases and J 7 bases, leaving 14 bases between the germline ends. CDR3 amino acids: CASSWQGLGEQYF. In DNA, the CDR3 is TGTGCCAGCAGTTGGCAGGGACTTGGGGAGCAGTACTTC.

This clone was seen more than once but under ten times. The chain joins TRBV5-6 to TRBJ2-1; D is unclear. Trimming cost V 4 bases and J 10 bases, with 12 bases left between them. CDR3 size: 12 residues. Germline V CDR1 and CDR2: SGHDT, YYEEEE. The CDR3 region is CASSPPFREQFF. The CDR3 bases are TGTGCCAGCAGCCCCCCCTTCAGGGAGCAGTTCTTC.